This T cell receptor (beta chain) originates from a study of shared clonotypes between healthy human individuals. Study-wide context: Each donor's CD8 memory used one plate, CD8 naive two, each CD4 subset three.

TCRdb's table, derived via immunoSEQ multiplex PCR, lists solely in-frame clones and lacks some. The sample carries approximately 1.1 million clones, around 78% recorded once. Deletions cut 2 bases from V and 2 bases from J, with 12 bases between. Looked up from germline, CDR1 is MDHEN and CDR2 is SYDVKM. CDR3 length: 15 amino acids. The V call is TRBV28, the J call TRBJ1-2, with D unresolved. The TCR was taken from a man younger than 35 in good health. Some clones in this sample may be carry-over from other donors' samples. The sequenced sample consisted of memory CD4+ T cells from PBMCs. The subset denotes: CD45RA-negative fraction. The CDR3 sequence: CASSLLFTFNYGYTF. In nucleotides, the CDR3 is TGTGCCAGCAGTTTACTTTTTACGTTCAACTATGGCTACACCTTC.